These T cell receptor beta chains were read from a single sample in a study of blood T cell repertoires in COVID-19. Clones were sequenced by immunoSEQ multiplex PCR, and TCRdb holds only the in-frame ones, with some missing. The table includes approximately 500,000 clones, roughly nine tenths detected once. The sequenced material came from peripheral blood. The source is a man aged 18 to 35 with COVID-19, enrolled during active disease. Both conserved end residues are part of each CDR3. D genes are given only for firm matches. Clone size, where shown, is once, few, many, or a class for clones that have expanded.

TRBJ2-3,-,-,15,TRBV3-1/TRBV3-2,TGTGCCAGCAGCCCAAGTACCCCCACAGGAGATACGCAGTATTTT,CASSPSTPTGDTQYF
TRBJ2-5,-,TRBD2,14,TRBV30,TGTGCCTGGAGTACTAGCGGGAATCGAGAGACCCAGTACTTC,CAWSTSGNRETQYF
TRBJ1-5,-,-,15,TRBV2,TGTGCCAGCAGTGAGGGGGGAGGGAGCAATCAGCCCCAGCATTTT,CASSEGGGSNQPQHF
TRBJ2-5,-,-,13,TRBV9,TGTGCCAGCAGCGTAGCCAGTCAAGAGACCCAGTACTTC,CASSVASQETQYF
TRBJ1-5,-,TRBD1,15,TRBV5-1,TGCGCCAGCAGCGCACAGGGGGATAGCAATCAGCCCCAGCATTTT,CASSAQGDSNQPQHF
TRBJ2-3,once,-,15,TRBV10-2,TGCGCCAGCGCGGCTGGCGGAGTACCCACAGATACGCAGTATTTT,CASAAGGVPTDTQYF
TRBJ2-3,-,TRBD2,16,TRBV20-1,TGCAGTGCTCGTGGACTAGCGGGAGGATTCACAGATACGCAGTATTTT,CSARGLAGGFTDTQYF
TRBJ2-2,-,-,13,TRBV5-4,TGTGCCAGCAGCTTGGGGCCCACCGGGGAGCTGTTTTTT,CASSLGPTGELFF
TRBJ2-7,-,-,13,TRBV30,TGTGCCTTCCGGGATCCTGTGAGCTACGAGCAGTACTTC,CAFRDPVSYEQYF
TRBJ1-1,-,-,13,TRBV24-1,TGTGCCACCAGTGAGGGGGCGGACACTGAAGCTTTCTTT,CATSEGADTEAFF
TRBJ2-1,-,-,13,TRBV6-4,TGTGCCAGCAGTGACTCGGACAACAATGAGCAGTTCTTC,CASSDSDNNEQFF
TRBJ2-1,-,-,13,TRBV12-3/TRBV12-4,TGTGCCAGCAGTTTAGGAGGGGGGGATGAGCAGTTCTTC,CASSLGGGDEQFF
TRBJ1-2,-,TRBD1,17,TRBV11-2,TGTGCCAGCAGCCCAAGACAGGGGACCTTAGCTAACTATGGCTACACCTTC,CASSPRQGTLANYGYTF
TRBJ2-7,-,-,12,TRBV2,TGTGCCAGCAGTCTTGACAGGTACGAGCAGTACTTC,CASSLDRYEQYF
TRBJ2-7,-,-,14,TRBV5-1,TGCGCCAGCAGCTTACAAGAATACATGGACGAGCAGTACTTC,CASSLQEYMDEQYF
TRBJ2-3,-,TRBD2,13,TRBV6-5,TGTGCCAGTTATTCGCGGGGGGGAGATACGCAGTATTTT,CASYSRGGDTQYF
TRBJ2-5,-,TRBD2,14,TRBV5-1,TGCGCCAGCAGCTTAGCGGGGGGGCAAGAGACCCAGTACTTC,CASSLAGGQETQYF
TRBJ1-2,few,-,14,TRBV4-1,TGCGCCAGCAGCCAAGTTTACGGGGGAGAGGGCTACACCTTC,CASSQVYGGEGYTF
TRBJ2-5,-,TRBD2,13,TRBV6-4,TGTGCCAGCAGTAGACTAGCCCGAGAGACCCAGTACTTC,CASSRLARETQYF
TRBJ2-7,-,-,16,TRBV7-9,TGTGCCAGCAGCTTGGACGGCTCCAGGGTAGTGCACGAGCAGTACTTC,CASSLDGSRVVHEQYF
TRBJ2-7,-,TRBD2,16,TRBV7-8,TGTGCCAGCAGCTTAAGGAGACTAGCATCACCGGGGGAGCAGTACTTC,CASSLRRLASPGEQYF
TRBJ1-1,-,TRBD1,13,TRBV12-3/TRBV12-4,TGTGCCAGCAGTTTAAGGAGGGGGCGTATGGCTTTCTTT,CASSLRRGRMAFF
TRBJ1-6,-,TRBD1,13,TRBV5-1,TGCGCCAGCTCGACAGGGGAAGATTCACCCCTCCACTTT,CASSTGEDSPLHF
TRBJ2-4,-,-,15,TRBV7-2,TGTGCCAGCAGCCCGGACGGACTAGCCAAAAACATTCAGTACTTC,CASSPDGLAKNIQYF
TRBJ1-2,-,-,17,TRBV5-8,TGTGCCAGCAGCGACGGACAGCCTCTTCCCCCTAACTATGGCTACACCTTC,CASSDGQPLPPNYGYTF
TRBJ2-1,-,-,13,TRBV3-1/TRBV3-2,TGTGCCAGCAGCCCCCAATGGAGAGATGAGCAGTTCTTC,CASSPQWRDEQFF
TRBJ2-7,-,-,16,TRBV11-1,TGTGCCAGCAGCCCCCGGGGGGCAGGGAAGTCGTACGAGCAGTACTTC,CASSPRGAGKSYEQYF
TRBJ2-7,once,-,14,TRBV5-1,TGCGCCAGCAGCTTGGCCAGGGGTGGCTACGAGCAGTACTTC,CASSLARGGYEQYF
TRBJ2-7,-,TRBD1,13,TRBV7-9,TGTGCCAGCAGCTCCGACAGGGTTTACGAGCAGTACTTC,CASSSDRVYEQYF
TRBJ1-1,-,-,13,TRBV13,TGTGCCAGCAGCTTAGCGGGGGGCACTGAAGCTTTCTTT,CASSLAGGTEAFF
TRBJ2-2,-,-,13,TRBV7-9,TGTGCCAGCAGCTTTAGGGGGTCCGGGGAGCTGTTTTTT,CASSFRGSGELFF